This is a list of T cell receptor beta chains from one sample in a study of blood T cell repertoires in COVID-19. TCRdb's copy holds only in-frame clones and misses some; the assay was immunoSEQ multiplex PCR. The sample yields approximately 150,000 clones, about nine tenths seen once. Sequences were obtained from PBMCs or T cells enriched from blood (not recorded which). The receptor source for this set is a woman aged 40 to 49 who had been exposed to COVID-19. Each CDR3 is given with its conserved first and last residue. The D gene is left open where the match is weak. The size entry is marked missing in some rows and otherwise reads once, few, many or a size class.

D: -
J: TRBJ1-5
size: few
V: TRBV12-3/TRBV12-4
CDR3: CASSPTDQPQHF
DNA: TGTGCCAGCAGCCCTACAGATCAGCCCCAGCATTTT

D: TRBD2
J: TRBJ2-5
size: -
V: TRBV4-2
CDR3: CASSQDLSGSRETQYF
DNA: TGTGCCAGCAGCCAAGATCTTAGCGGGAGTCGAGAGACCCAGTACTTC

D: -
J: TRBJ1-2
size: once
V: TRBV7-8
CDR3: CASSLVLRGARVPSIGYTF
DNA: TGTGCCAGCAGCTTAGTGCTTCGGGGGGCGCGGGTACCATCCATTGGCTACACCTTC

D: TRBD2
J: TRBJ2-1
size: -
V: TRBV7-3
CDR3: CASSLMPRLADSYNEQFF
DNA: TGTGCCAGCAGCTTAATGCCACGACTAGCGGACTCCTACAATGAGCAGTTCTTC

D: -
J: TRBJ2-3
size: -
V: TRBV29-1
CDR3: CSVALGLTKDTQYF
DNA: TGCAGCGTGGCTCTAGGACTGACTAAGGATACGCAGTATTTT

D: TRBD2
J: TRBJ2-1
size: -
V: TRBV7-9
CDR3: CASSIRLAGGISYNEQFF
DNA: TGTGCCAGCAGCATACGACTAGCGGGAGGGATCTCCTACAATGAGCAGTTCTTC

D: -
J: TRBJ2-1
size: -
V: TRBV14
CDR3: CASSQDLRGGEQFF
DNA: TGTGCCAGCAGCCAAGATCTCCGGGGAGGTGAGCAGTTCTTC

D: TRBD2
J: TRBJ2-3
size: -
V: TRBV19
CDR3: CATQTSGSTDTQYF
DNA: TGTGCCACCCAGACTAGCGGGAGCACAGATACGCAGTATTTT

D: -
J: TRBJ1-2
size: -
V: TRBV7-9
CDR3: CASSQAGGIANYGYTF
DNA: TGTGCCAGCAGCCAAGCCGGAGGGATAGCTAACTATGGCTACACCTTC

D: TRBD1
J: TRBJ2-7
size: -
V: TRBV7-9
CDR3: CASSWHRGSNLYEQYF
DNA: TGTGCCAGCAGCTGGCACAGGGGATCGAACCTGTACGAGCAGTACTTC

D: TRBD2
J: TRBJ2-7
size: once
V: TRBV2
CDR3: CASRVGGSSYEQYF
DNA: TGTGCCAGCAGGGTCGGGGGGAGCTCCTACGAGCAGTACTTC

D: TRBD1
J: TRBJ1-6
size: -
V: TRBV18
CDR3: CASSPGTANNSPLHF
DNA: TGTGCCAGCTCACCCGGGACAGCCAATAATTCACCCCTCCACTTT

D: TRBD1
J: TRBJ2-6
size: -
V: TRBV5-1
CDR3: CASSQKADRAPNSGANVLTF
DNA: TGCGCCAGCAGCCAAAAAGCCGACAGGGCACCCAACTCTGGGGCCAACGTCCTGACTTTC

D: TRBD1
J: TRBJ1-2
size: -
V: TRBV19
CDR3: CASSSQWTGDYGYTF
DNA: TGTGCCAGTAGTAGCCAGTGGACAGGCGATTATGGCTACACCTTC

D: -
J: TRBJ2-1
size: -
V: TRBV21-1
CDR3: CASSKLSGEGSYNEQFF
DNA: TGTGCCAGCAGCAAACTGTCGGGGGAGGGATCCTACAATGAGCAGTTCTTC

D: -
J: TRBJ2-2
size: -
V: TRBV7-9
CDR3: CASSPAGELFF
DNA: TGTGCCAGCAGCCCCGCCGGGGAGCTGTTTTTT

D: TRBD1
J: TRBJ1-2
size: -
V: TRBV10-3
CDR3: CAIRGDRGDYGYTF
DNA: TGTGCCATCAGGGGGGACAGGGGGGACTATGGCTACACCTTC

D: -
J: TRBJ2-7
size: -
V: TRBV2
CDR3: CASSEVEASSYEQYF
DNA: TGTGCCAGCAGTGAAGTAGAGGCCAGTTCCTACGAGCAGTACTTC

D: -
J: TRBJ2-5
size: -
V: TRBV7-9
CDR3: CASSLVGVQETQYF
DNA: TGTGCCAGCAGCTTAGTCGGGGTTCAAGAGACCCAGTACTTC

D: -
J: TRBJ1-1
size: -
V: TRBV20-1
CDR3: CSARRAEAFF
DNA: TGCAGTGCCCGGAGGGCTGAAGCTTTCTTT

D: -
J: TRBJ1-1
size: -
V: TRBV5-4
CDR3: CASSLLENTEAFF
DNA: TGTGCCAGCAGCTTGCTAGAGAACACTGAAGCTTTCTTT

D: -
J: TRBJ2-7
size: -
V: TRBV2
CDR3: CASSGLPYEQYF
DNA: TGTGCCAGCAGTGGACTCCCCTACGAGCAGTACTTC

D: TRBD1
J: TRBJ1-2
size: -
V: TRBV9
CDR3: CASSPGQGAEGYTF
DNA: TGTGCCAGCAGCCCGGGACAGGGGGCGGAGGGCTACACCTTC

D: -
J: TRBJ2-1
size: -
V: TRBV15
CDR3: CATSRDLLPVEGRDEQFF
DNA: TGTGCCACCAGCAGAGACCTCCTCCCTGTGGAGGGAAGGGATGAGCAGTTCTTC

D: -
J: TRBJ2-1
size: once
V: TRBV9
CDR3: CASSVGQGPYNEQFF
DNA: TGTGCCAGCAGCGTAGGGCAGGGGCCCTACAATGAGCAGTTCTTC

D: TRBD1
J: TRBJ1-2
size: -
V: TRBV6-5
CDR3: CASSPYRQGARGYTF
DNA: TGTGCCAGCAGCCCCTATCGACAGGGGGCGCGTGGCTACACCTTC

D: -
J: TRBJ2-2
size: -
V: TRBV5-4
CDR3: CASSLARPLVRAGELFF
DNA: TGTGCCAGCAGCTTGGCACGACCCCTAGTACGCGCCGGGGAGCTGTTTTTT

D: -
J: TRBJ1-1
size: -
V: TRBV5-6
CDR3: CASSTSWGIVLSEAFF
DNA: TGTGCCAGCAGCACCTCATGGGGCATTGTTCTCTCTGAAGCTTTCTTT

D: -
J: TRBJ1-1
size: -
V: TRBV28
CDR3: CASSLIPAGTEAFF
DNA: TGTGCCAGCAGTTTGATCCCGGCGGGCACTGAAGCTTTCTTT

D: -
J: TRBJ2-1
size: -
V: TRBV10-1
CDR3: CASSLLAGGYNEQFF
DNA: TGCGCCAGCAGTCTACTTGCTGGCGGCTACAATGAGCAGTTCTTC

D: -
J: TRBJ2-3
size: -
V: TRBV5-8
CDR3: CASSLVISAVTDTQYF
DNA: TGTGCCAGCAGCTTGGTCATCTCCGCGGTCACAGATACGCAGTATTTT

D: -
J: TRBJ1-6
size: -
V: TRBV7-8
CDR3: CASSLAGGMGVDSPLHF
DNA: TGTGCCAGCAGCTTAGCAGGGGGAATGGGGGTGGATTCACCCCTCCACTTT

D: TRBD2
J: TRBJ2-7
size: -
V: TRBV5-1
CDR3: CASSLTSGRSYEQYF
DNA: TGCGCCAGCAGCCTCACTAGCGGGAGGTCCTACGAGCAGTACTTC

D: -
J: TRBJ1-1
size: -
V: TRBV6-5
CDR3: CASSYFWGEDTEAFF
DNA: TGTGCCAGCAGTTACTTCTGGGGCGAGGACACTGAAGCTTTCTTT

D: TRBD2
J: TRBJ2-1
size: -
V: TRBV6-1
CDR3: CASSKLAGGTEQFF
DNA: TGTGCCAGCAGTAAACTAGCGGGGGGGACTGAGCAGTTCTTC

D: TRBD1
J: TRBJ1-1
size: -
V: TRBV7-9
CDR3: CASSLVVGQVEAFF
DNA: TGTGCCAGCAGCTTAGTAGTTGGACAGGTTGAAGCTTTCTTT

D: -
J: TRBJ1-1
size: -
V: TRBV27
CDR3: CASSYAGRTEAFF
DNA: TGTGCCAGCAGTTATGCAGGGAGGACTGAAGCTTTCTTT

D: TRBD2
J: TRBJ2-3
size: -
V: TRBV5-1
CDR3: CASSSTSGAYTDTQYF
DNA: TGCGCCAGCAGCTCGACTAGCGGGGCTTACACAGATACGCAGTATTTT

D: TRBD2
J: TRBJ2-1
size: -
V: TRBV27
CDR3: CASSWERSGTSTHEQFF
DNA: TGTGCCAGCAGTTGGGAAAGAAGCGGGACTAGTACCCATGAGCAGTTCTTC